This T cell receptor beta chain was obtained from a study of T-cell memory formation after mild COVID-19. For the study at large: TCR clustering was largely donor specific. Overall study findings and caveats: Cross-reactive memory apparently joined, as some responding clones appeared in pre-infection memory. Contracting clones from day 15 to 85 showed balanced CD4/CD8; later expanders favored CD4+.

Using constant-segment primers, 5'RACE produced TCR alpha and TCR beta cDNA libraries carrying sample barcodes and UMIs. TCRdb reprocessed the 5' RACE reads via MiXCR and lists one record per CDR3 protein. The table shows 250,000 to 350,000 distinct CDR3 sequences, with 15% to 20% occurring only once. The V end lost 10 bases, the J end lost 0 bases, and 11 bases lay between the germline ends. The CDR3 runs 13 residues. Germline CDR1 ENHRY, CDR2 SYGVKD. Notes on this clonotype: The antigen is unknown.

The sample was PBMCs or a T cell subset sorted from them (not recorded which). The J gene is TRBJ2-3, the V gene TRBV10-3, with D possibly matching TRBD1 (5 bases). This receptor was identified in a man aged 18 to 29 who had mild COVID-19 (a few samples of this study predate the infection). Cell type and time point are not known. CDR3 in DNA: TGTGCCACAATGACAGACAGCACAGATACGCAGTATTTT. As protein: CATMTDSTDTQYF.